This TCR beta chain was identified in a study of control samples from healthy donors and cancer patients. This clone came up once. CDR3 length equals 15 residues. Germline V gene data show CDR1 as LNHNV and CDR2 as YYDKDF (reference sequence). Trimming removed 0 bases at V and 1 base at J, with 9 bases between. Some clones are missing from TCRdb's copy, which holds only in-frame ones; the method was immunoSEQ multiplex PCR. The sample lists about 150,000 clones, 94% occurring once. Source material: blood. The sequence came from a woman aged 18-29 years in good health. The chain couples TRBV15 to TRBJ1-2; D remains ambiguous. Written as DNA, the CDR3 is TGTGCCACCAGCAGAGATCGTGGAGGTAACTATGGCTACACCTTC. Amino acids: CATSRDRGGNYGYTF.